The rows below give T cell receptor beta chains drawn from one sample of a study of blood T cell repertoires in COVID-19. Profiled with immunoSEQ multiplex PCR; TCRdb holds only in-frame clones, not every one. The sample lists nearly 80,000 clones, around 80% occurring once. Material: peripheral blood. Source of these receptors: a woman in her 70s with acute or convalescent COVID-19. CDR3s include the opening cysteine and the closing phenylalanine or tryptophan. The D gene is left open where the match is weak. Only part of the rows carry a size: once, few, many, or a class if the clone is expanded.

CSASAGGGTDTQYF | TGCAGTGCTAGTGCAGGGGGCGGCACAGATACGCAGTATTTT | once | TRBD1 | TRBJ2-3 | TRBV20-1
CASSRWEGGPEETQYF | TGTGCCAGCAGCCGCTGGGAGGGAGGGCCAGAAGAGACCCAGTACTTC | once | TRBD2 | TRBJ2-5 | TRBV4-2
CASSLAGGSYNEQFF | TGTGCCAGCAGCCTAGCGGGAGGCTCCTACAATGAGCAGTTCTTC | NA | TRBD2 | TRBJ2-1 | TRBV3-1/TRBV3-2
CASSGLASTDTQYF | TGTGCCAGCAGTGGACTAGCGAGCACAGATACGCAGTATTTT | NA | TRBD2 | TRBJ2-3 | TRBV2
CASSSGLAENQETQYF | TGTGCCAGCAGCTCGGGACTAGCGGAGAACCAAGAGACCCAGTACTTC | NA | TRBD2 | TRBJ2-5 | TRBV7-6
CASSLAPTRFLSYEQYF | TGTGCCAGCAGCTTAGCACCAACCAGGTTCCTATCCTACGAGCAGTACTTC | NA | NA | TRBJ2-7 | TRBV7-6
CASRRMSYGYTF | TGTGCCAGCAGACGAATGAGTTATGGCTACACCTTC | NA | NA | TRBJ1-2 | TRBV6-5
CASSQASGTLNEQYF | TGCGCCAGCAGCCAAGCATCCGGTACTCTCAACGAGCAGTACTTC | NA | NA | TRBJ2-7 | TRBV4-1
CASSRQEAYGYTF | TGTGCCAGCAGTCGACAGGAAGCGTATGGCTACACCTTC | NA | NA | TRBJ1-2 | TRBV27
CASSSWTSGELDYEQYF | TGTGCCAGCAGCTCCTGGACTAGCGGGGAACTGGATTACGAGCAGTACTTC | NA | TRBD2 | TRBJ2-7 | TRBV11-2
CASSLQDNYNEQFF | TGTGCCAGCAGCTTACAGGACAATTACAATGAGCAGTTCTTC | NA | NA | TRBJ2-1 | TRBV7-9
CASSQGLAGGGETQYF | TGTGCCAGCAGCCAAGGCCTAGCGGGGGGCGGAGAGACCCAGTACTTC | NA | TRBD2 | TRBJ2-5 | TRBV3-1/TRBV3-2
CAISEDARGDDTQYF | TGTGCCATCAGTGAAGACGCCCGGGGGGACGATACGCAGTATTTT | few | TRBD2 | TRBJ2-3 | TRBV10-3
CASSVTTSKTSGYEQYF | TGTGCCAGTAGTGTGACGACCTCGAAGACTAGCGGGTACGAGCAGTACTTC | once | TRBD2 | TRBJ2-7 | TRBV19
CASSSNRGRGTQYF | TGTGCCAGCAGCTCGAACCGCGGGAGGGGGACCCAGTACTTC | NA | TRBD2 | TRBJ2-5 | TRBV7-2
CASSSGQLTGELFF | TGTGCCAGCAGCTCAGGACAGCTCACCGGGGAGCTGTTTTTT | few | NA | TRBJ2-2 | TRBV5-5
CAWSGGATEAFF | TGTGCCTGGAGTGGTGGGGCAACTGAAGCTTTCTTT | few | NA | TRBJ1-1 | TRBV30
CASSSEGFTDTQYF | TGCGCCAGCAGCTCAGAGGGATTCACAGATACGCAGTATTTT | few | NA | TRBJ2-3 | TRBV5-1
CSVEDRWTGGNTIYF | TGCAGCGTTGAAGACCGATGGACAGGGGGGAACACCATATATTTT | NA | TRBD1 | TRBJ1-3 | TRBV29-1
CASSLGRVSNQPQHF | TGTGCCAGCAGCTTGGGCAGGGTTAGCAATCAGCCCCAGCATTTT | NA | NA | TRBJ1-5 | TRBV5-8
CASSLRTGHMATNEKLFF | TGTGCCAGCAGCCTAAGGACGGGACACATGGCAACTAATGAAAAACTGTTTTTT | NA | NA | TRBJ1-4 | TRBV7-9
CSVARPGAEAFF | TGCAGCGTTGCGCGCCCGGGGGCTGAAGCTTTCTTT | NA | NA | TRBJ1-1 | TRBV29-1
CASSQVNRAVYGYTF | TGTGCCAGCAGCCAAGTTAACAGGGCGGTGTATGGCTACACCTTC | NA | NA | TRBJ1-2 | TRBV3-1/TRBV3-2
CASRGSLFYGYTF | TGTGCCAGCAGGGGCTCTCTCTTTTATGGCTACACCTTC | NA | NA | TRBJ1-2 | TRBV27
CASSIDAPSGANEKLFF | TGTGCCAGTAGTATAGATGCCCCGTCAGGGGCTAATGAAAAACTGTTTTTT | NA | NA | TRBJ1-4 | TRBV19
CASSIASNTEAFF | TGTGCCAGTAGTATCGCGTCGAACACTGAAGCTTTCTTT | NA | NA | TRBJ1-1 | TRBV19
CASSTTTGGRSPLHF | TGTGCCAGTAGTACCACGACAGGGGGAAGATCACCCCTCCACTTT | NA | TRBD1 | TRBJ1-6 | TRBV19
CASSQPWATGSSYNSPLHF | TGTGCCAGCAGCCAACCATGGGCGACAGGCAGCTCCTATAATTCACCCCTCCACTTT | once | NA | TRBJ1-6 | TRBV4-2
CASSLTGMNTEAFF | TGTGCCAGCAGCTTGACGGGTATGAACACTGAAGCTTTCTTT | NA | NA | TRBJ1-1 | TRBV7-3
CASSRTTGAYEQYF | TGTGCCAGCAGCCGGACGACAGGGGCCTACGAGCAGTACTTC | few | TRBD1 | TRBJ2-7 | TRBV5-4
CAPATGTRSPGKGEQYF | TGTGCCCCAGCGACCGGGACTAGATCTCCGGGAAAAGGCGAGCAGTACTTC | once | TRBD2 | TRBJ2-7 | TRBV30
CASSFLGQYPTGELFF | TGTGCCAGCAGTTTCCTGGGACAATACCCCACCGGGGAGCTGTTTTTT | NA | NA | TRBJ2-2 | TRBV27
CASSPTGVGQTTEAFF | TGCGCCAGCAGCCCGACAGGGGTCGGTCAAACCACTGAAGCTTTCTTT | NA | TRBD1 | TRBJ1-1 | TRBV5-1
CASSLGGGFYGYTF | TGTGCCAGCAGCTTAGGAGGAGGGTTCTATGGCTACACCTTC | few | NA | TRBJ1-2 | TRBV7-2
CAWLQTGYEQYF | TGTGCCTGGCTACAGACAGGCTACGAGCAGTACTTC | NA | NA | TRBJ2-7 | TRBV30
CASSRVGQGSYEQYF | TGTGCCAGCAGCCGCGTGGGGCAAGGCTCCTACGAGCAGTACTTC | NA | NA | TRBJ2-7 | TRBV14
CASSLALAGQETQYF | TGCGCCAGCAGCTTGGCTCTAGCGGGCCAAGAGACCCAGTACTTC | once | TRBD2 | TRBJ2-5 | TRBV5-1
CASSPGQDSYEQYF | TGTGCCAGCAGTCCGGGACAGGACTCCTACGAGCAGTACTTC | NA | TRBD1 | TRBJ2-7 | TRBV7-9
CASSIFHPTGYSGNTIYF | TGTGCCAGTAGTATCTTCCACCCGACAGGATACTCTGGAAACACCATATATTTT | NA | NA | TRBJ1-3 | TRBV19